This T cell receptor (beta chain) was observed in a study of T cells in Graves' hyperthyroidism and ophthalmopathy. The wider study: Blood from the periphery was taken at initial diagnosis, before any treatment.

With duration under 3 months, ophthalmopathy was active: Clinical Activity Score at least 3, NOSPECS at least 4. The PBMCs had their origin in roughly 9.4 ml of fresh peripheral blood. Between the trimmed V and J ends, which lost 3 bases and 3 bases, there was a span of 16 bases. The CDR3 runs to 16 residues. There are a few counts of this clonotype. Its antigen is undetermined. TCR beta CDR3 region amplification was performed from RNA transcripts. The HTBI primer set served for first-round RT-PCR of the TCR CDR3. Each CDR3 protein is one row after TCRdb ran MiXCR on the multiplex PCR reads. Of roughly 550,000 distinct CDR3 sequences in the sample, about 15% are singletons; the top ten hold 25% to 35%. Study results and limitations: Most clonotypes expanded in the thyroid (above 0.001) were also present in blood.

This receptor was obtained from a woman aged 25-40 years with Graves' ophthalmopathy. The chain has TRBV12-3 or TRBV12-4 and TRBJ2-3; maybe TRBD1 (6 bases). The sequencing sample was made of blood. The CDR3 spells CASSFGNRAGTDTQYF. The CDR3 DNA follows: TGTGCCAGCAGTTTTGGTAACAGGGCCGGGACAGATACGCAGTATTTT.